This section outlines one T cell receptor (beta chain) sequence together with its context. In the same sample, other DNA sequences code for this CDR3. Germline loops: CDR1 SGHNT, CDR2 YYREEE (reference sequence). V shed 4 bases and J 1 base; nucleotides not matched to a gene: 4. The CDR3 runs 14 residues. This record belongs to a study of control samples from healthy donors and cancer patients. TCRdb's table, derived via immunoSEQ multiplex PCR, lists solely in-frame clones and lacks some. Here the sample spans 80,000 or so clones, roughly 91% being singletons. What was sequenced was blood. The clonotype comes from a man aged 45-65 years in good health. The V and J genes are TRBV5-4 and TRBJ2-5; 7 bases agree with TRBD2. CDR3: CASSAGLLQETQYF. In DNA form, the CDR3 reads TGTGCCAGCAGCGCGGGACTACTCCAAGAGACCCAGTACTTC.